Listed here are 29 T cell receptor beta chains from one sample, sequenced in a study of OX40 agonist ivuxolimab in advanced cancers. Assay used: immunoSEQ multiplex PCR; TCRdb lists only in-frame clones, some missing. The sample lists just over 80,000 clones, approximately 91% occurring once. Source: CD4+ or CD8+ T cells sorted from blood, taken in a trial of the OX40 agonist ivuxolimab. The receptors derive from an adult with an advanced solid tumor such as melanoma, head and neck, liver or kidney cancer.

This chain joins TRBV6-1 and TRBJ2-5; 11 bases fit TRBD2. V lost 8 bases, J lost 4 bases, and 9 bases stayed unmatched. Germline CDR1 is MNHNS and CDR2 is SASEGT. This CDR3 region has 15 residues. Written as DNA, the CDR3 is TGTGCCAGCGGTATTAGCGGGAGGGAATTAGAGACCCAGTACTTC. This codes for CASGISGRELETQYF.

The chain joins TRBV15 to TRBJ2-2; the D gene is possibly TRBD2 (6 bases). The germline V gene encodes CDR1 LNHNV and CDR2 YYDKDF (reference sequence). The CDR3 is 14 amino acids. Between the trimmed V and J ends, which lost 5 bases and 6 bases, there was a span of 13 bases. CDR3 loop: CATSRDWDSGELFF. In DNA form, the CDR3 reads TGTGCCACCAGCCGGGATTGGGACTCCGGGGAGCTGTTTTTT.

CDR3 region: CASSLRGGAYGYTF. Here the CDR3 DNA reads TGTGCCAGCAGCTTGAGGGGCGGTGCCTATGGCTACACCTTC. The gene calls are TRBV5-6 and TRBJ1-2; D perhaps matches TRBD1 (5 bases). This CDR3 is built from 14 residues. Germline V lookup: CDR1 SGHDT, CDR2 YYEEEE. Trimming removed 1 base from V and 4 bases from J, with 11 bases in between.

The V call is TRBV5-1, the J call TRBJ2-7; 11 bases fit TRBD1. Per the germline V gene, CDR1 is SGHRS and CDR2 is YFSETQ. The CDR3 totals 13 residues. Trimming cost V 7 bases and J 7 bases; bases outside gene matches: 7. Written as DNA, the CDR3 is TGCGCCAGCTGGACCGGGACAGGGGGTGAGCAGTACTTC. Amino acids: CASWTGTGGEQYF.

The rearrangement joins TRBV19 to TRBJ1-2, with D maybe TRBD1 (6 bases). Germline V gene lookup returns CDR1 LNHDA and CDR2 SQIVND (reference sequence). The CDR3 is 14 amino acids. V dropped 2 bases and J dropped 8 bases, with 15 bases sitting between them. DNA of the CDR3: TGTGCCAGTAGTATATTAGGGGGGCCCGGCGGCTACACCTTC. This sequence encodes CASSILGGPGGYTF. Full variable domain (missing parts from reference TRBV19 and TRBJ1-2): DGGITQSPKYLFRKEGQNVTLSCEQNLNHDAMYWYRQDPGQGLRLIYYSQIVNDFQKGDIAEGYSVSREKKESFPLTVTSAQKNPTAFYLCASSILGGPGGYTFGSGTRLTVV.

The CDR3 sequence: CASSAGQLRVEKLFF. The CDR3 coding sequence is TGTGCCAGCAGCGCGGGACAGTTACGAGTAGAAAAACTGTTTTTT. The rearrangement uses TRBV5-6 and TRBJ1-4, with 7 bases identical to TRBD1. J lost 8 bases, V lost 4 bases, and 11 bases had no gene match. Germline CDR1 SGHDT, CDR2 YYEEEE. The CDR3 has 15 amino acids.

This clone has more than one count but fewer than ten. The chain recombines TRBV6-5 with TRBJ2-3; TRBD1 agrees at 8 bases. Trimming took 4 bases from V and 1 from J; bases not matched to a gene: 7. The CDR3 loop spans 16 amino acids. CDR1 is MNHEY, CDR2 SVGAGI, per germline. The CDR3 region has the DNA TGTGCCAGCAGTTCCAGGGGGCGAGGAGGCACAGATACGCAGTATTTT. It translates to CASSSRGRGGTDTQYF.

This clone showed up just once. This rearrangement joins TRBV6-4 to TRBJ1-1; the match to TRBD1 covers 8 bases. The germline gives CDR1 MRHNA, CDR2 SNTAGT. The CDR3 runs to 13 residues. V shed 5 bases and J 4 bases; nucleotides not matched to a gene: 3. In DNA, the CDR3 is TGTGCCAGCAGTAGCCAGGGGGCCACTGAAGCTTTCTTT. Its translation: CASSSQGATEAFF.

The chain uses TRBV5-1 and TRBJ2-2, with a weak D call TRBD1 (5 bases). This CDR3 is built from 15 residues. Trimming removed 4 bases from V and 6 bases from J, with 16 bases in between. Germline V gene sequence: CDR1 SGHRS, CDR2 YFSETQ. For the CDR3, the DNA is TGCGCCAGCAGCATTGGCGACAGCCGCGCCGGGGAGCTGTTTTTT. Translated: CASSIGDSRAGELFF.

The V and J genes are TRBV14 and TRBJ2-5, with D possibly being TRBD1 or TRBD2 (5 bases each). The germline V gene has CDR1 SGHDN and CDR2 FVKESK. This CDR3 region has 17 residues. V gave up 4 bases and J gave up 4 bases, with 22 bases separating them. CDR3 region: CASSLQVGVNIRETQYF. CDR3 DNA sequence: TGTGCCAGCAGCCTACAGGTCGGGGTCAATATTAGAGAGACCCAGTACTTC.

This chain joins TRBV15 and TRBJ1-4; the D is unclear. The CDR3 sequence is 14 residues long. V was shortened by 6 bases and J by 8 bases, with 16 bases between the two germline ends. Germline V gives CDR1 LNHNV, CDR2 YYDKDF (reference sequence). The CDR3 loop reads CATSSYLMKEKLFF. The CDR3 bases are TGTGCCACCAGTAGCTACTTAATGAAGGAAAAACTGTTTTTT.

This clone appeared a single time. In DNA form, the CDR3 reads TGCGCCAGCAGCTTGGCTTTGCTAGCGGGAGACTACGAGCAGTACTTC. The encoded protein is CASSLALLAGDYEQYF. V and J are TRBV5-1 and TRBJ2-7, with 10 nucleotides matching TRBD2. With 0 bases clipped from V and 3 bases from J, the junction kept 6 bases outside the gene matches. The CDR3 totals 16 residues. CDR1 and CDR2 (germline): SGHRS, YFSETQ.

This clone turned up a few times. V and J are TRBV10-3 and TRBJ1-5; D remains unclear. Germline values: CDR1 ENHRY, CDR2 SYGVKD. This CDR3 spans 12 amino acids. Trimming removed 0 bases at V and 11 bases at J, with 8 bases between. CDR3 coding DNA: TGTGCCATCAGTGAGTCAGGTTTGGCCCAGCATTTT. This codes for CAISESGLAQHF.

To note about this clone: At one boundary the junction diverges from the germline segment, which might be a read error. V gene TRBV5-6 combines with J gene TRBJ2-1; a possible D gene is TRBD2 (6 bases). CDR1 is SGHDT and CDR2 is YYEEEE in the germline V gene. The CDR3 extends over 17 amino acids. DNA for the CDR3: TGTGCCAGCAGGTTGGGGTGGACGGGAGCGTCCTACAATGAGCAGTTCTTC. Translated, it gives CASRLGWTGASYNEQFF. Together with reference TRBV5-6 and TRBJ2-1, the CDR3 gives the full variable domain: DAGVTQSPTHLIKTRGQQVTLRCSPKSGHDTVSWYQQALGQGPQFIFQYYEEEERQRGNFPDRFSGHQFPNYSSELNVNALLLGDSALYLCASRLGWTGASYNEQFFGPGTRLTVL.

The rearrangement uses TRBV5-4 and TRBJ2-3, with 7 bases identical to TRBD1. CDR3 length: 15 residues. The V and J ends lost 4 bases and 0 bases, in that order; junction bases with no gene match: 5. The germline V gene has CDR1 SGHNT and CDR2 YYREEE (reference sequence). This CDR3 is CASSPGTVSTDTQYF. The CDR3 nucleotides are TGTGCCAGCAGCCCAGGGACAGTAAGCACAGATACGCAGTATTTT.

V is TRBV4-3 and J is TRBJ1-2, with TRBD1 as a possible D gene (6 bases). The CDR3 loop spans 15 amino acids. V was clipped by 0 bases and J by 5 bases, with 13 bases between them. The germline V gene encodes CDR1 LGHNA and CDR2 YSLEER. The chain's CDR3 is CASSQEGRGGYGYTF. CDR3 nucleotides: TGCGCCAGCAGCCAAGAGGGGCGAGGGGGGTATGGCTACACCTTC.

The chain's CDR3 is CASSDSRSGGNEKLFF. Written as DNA, the CDR3 is TGTGCCAGCAGTGACTCGAGATCGGGGGGTAATGAAAAACTGTTTTTT. V usage is TRBV6-4 and J usage is TRBJ1-4; TRBD1 is a possible D gene (5 bases). The germline CDR1 and CDR2 sequences are MRHNA and SNTAGT. Between the trimmed V and J ends, which lost 0 bases and 4 bases, there was a span of 12 bases. The CDR3 spans 16 residues.

CDR3 in DNA: TGTGCCAGCAGGGACCTGCTAGCGGGGGCCACAGATACGCAGTATTTT. Translation: CASRDLLAGATDTQYF. The gene calls are TRBV2 and TRBJ2-3; the match to TRBD2 covers 10 bases. The CDR3 contains 16 residues. The germline gives CDR1 SNHLY, CDR2 FYNNEI. J lost 2 bases, V lost 6 bases, and 8 bases had no gene match. The full variable domain, in which reference TRBV2 and TRBJ2-3 provide the parts outside the CDR3, is EPEVTQTPSHQVTQMGQEVILRCVPISNHLYFYWYRQILGQKVEFLVSFYNNEISEKSEIFDDQFSVERPDGSNFTLKIRSTKLEDSAMYFCASRDLLAGATDTQYFGPGTRLTVL.

Written as DNA, the CDR3 is TGTGCCAGTACGGGCTCCTACACTGAAGCTTTCTTT. Protein: CASTGSYTEAFF. The chain employs TRBV28 and TRBJ1-1, with D unresolved. The CDR3 is made up of 12 amino acids. V lost 9 bases and J lost 3, with 11 bases in between. Germline V gene lookup returns CDR1 MDHEN and CDR2 SYDVKM.

This chain connects TRBV7-9 to TRBJ2-7; the D gene is possibly TRBD2 (6 bases). CDR3 length: 13 amino acids. The V end was cut by 5 bases, the J end by 3 bases, with 11 bases between. Germline V gene data show CDR1 as SEHNR and CDR2 as FQNEAQ (reference sequence). DNA of the CDR3: TGTGCCAGCAGCCCGGGACTCTTCTACGAGCAGTACTTC. It yields the protein CASSPGLFYEQYF. Using reference TRBV7-9 and TRBJ2-7 for the parts outside the CDR3, the full variable domain is DTGVSQNPRHKITKRGQNVTFRCDPISEHNRLYWYRQTLGQGPEFLTYFQNEAQLEKSRLLSDRFSAERPKGSFSTLEIQRTEQGDSAMYLCASSPGLFYEQYFGPGTRLTVT.

The chain couples TRBV27 to TRBJ2-7; 8 bases fit TRBD1. In germline, CDR1 is MNHEY, CDR2 SMNVEV (reference sequence). V lost 2 bases, J lost 5 bases, and 5 bases stayed unmatched. This CDR3 region has 14 residues. The CDR3, as DNA: TGTGCCAGCAGTTTACGGGACAGGTCCCACGAGCAGTACTTC. Translation gives CASSLRDRSHEQYF.

This chain joins TRBV4-3 and TRBJ1-1, with D possibly matching TRBD1 (5 bases). The V end lost 0 bases, the J end lost 6 bases, and 14 bases lay between the germline ends. The germline gives CDR1 LGHNA, CDR2 YSLEER. This CDR3 is 15 amino acids long. The CDR3 DNA sequence: TGCGCCAGCAGCCAAGATAGTAACAGGAGGGCTGAAGCTTTCTTT. This gives the protein CASSQDSNRRAEAFF.

V gene TRBV4-1 combines with J gene TRBJ2-7; 9 positions match TRBD2. Trimming removed 1 base from V and 0 bases from J; junction bases left unmatched: 10. Germline lookup yields CDR1 MGHRA and CDR2 YSYEKL. The CDR3 has 18 amino acids. The CDR3 sequence is CASSQAPGLAEISYEQYF. The CDR3 nucleotides read TGCGCCAGCAGCCAAGCCCCGGGACTAGCCGAGATCTCCTACGAGCAGTACTTC.

The J gene is TRBJ1-1, the V gene TRBV4-3; 7 bases line up with TRBD1. V lost 4 bases to trimming and J lost 0 bases; unmatched junction nucleotides: 17. Germline values: CDR1 LGHNA, CDR2 YSLEER. The CDR3 totals 19 residues. The CDR3 DNA follows: TGCGCCAGCAGCCCTACCCCGGGACCAGGGGGAGTATTGAACACTGAAGCTTTCTTT. It is translated as CASSPTPGPGGVLNTEAFF.

This chain links TRBV25-1 with TRBJ2-2, with D uncertain. The CDR3 totals 16 residues. Germline CDR1 reads MGHDK; CDR2 reads SYGVNS. Trimming took 7 bases from V and 2 from J, leaving 17 bases between them. The CDR3 sequence is CASTRRMGLNTGELFF. As DNA, the CDR3 is TGTGCCAGCACCCGCCGGATGGGCTTAAACACCGGGGAGCTGTTTTTT.

The chain is built from TRBV4-3 and TRBJ2-3; 11 bases map to TRBD2. Trimming at V came to 3 bases and at J to 9 bases, leaving 11 bases not matched to a gene. The CDR3 runs to 16 residues. The germline V gene has CDR1 LGHNA and CDR2 YSLEER. CDR3 loop: CASSQDLTSGDPTQYF. In DNA, the CDR3 is TGCGCCAGCAGCCAGGACCTGACTAGCGGGGACCCAACGCAGTATTTT.

The chain recombines TRBV5-1 with TRBJ2-7, with D perhaps matching TRBD1 or TRBD2 (5 bases each). Germline V gene data show CDR1 as SGHRS and CDR2 as YFSETQ. With 4 bases removed from V and 1 base from J, the gap between germline ends came to 12 bases. This CDR3 is built from 14 residues. CDR3 sequence reads: CASSRDPESYEQYF. The CDR3 DNA sequence: TGCGCCAGCAGCCGGGACCCGGAGTCCTACGAGCAGTACTTC.

This chain joins TRBV2 and TRBJ2-1; weak D call: TRBD1 (6 bases). V shed 2 bases and J shed 5 bases, with 13 bases lying between them. The CDR3 runs to 15 residues. Looked up from germline, CDR1 is SNHLY and CDR2 is FYNNEI. The CDR3 coding sequence is TGTGCCAGCAGTGAACAGGGGCTGCCCAACAATGAGCAGTTCTTC. This translates into CASSEQGLPNNEQFF.

The sample holds a few counts of this clone. The chain has TRBV7-2 and TRBJ2-7, with D possibly TRBD2 on 5 matching bases. The CDR3 length is 17 residues. CDR1 is SGHTA and CDR2 is FQGNSA in the germline V gene. V gave up 2 bases and J gave up 0 bases, with 17 bases separating them. The CDR3 reads CASSLTLSGILSYEQYF. CDR3 DNA: TGTGCCAGCAGCTTAACCCTTTCGGGGATACTCTCCTACGAGCAGTACTTC.